The clone carrying this T cell receptor (beta chain) was found once. This sample was taken from a study of blood T cell repertoires in COVID-19. The CDR3 contains 14 residues. Trimming pared 2 bases from V and 1 base from J, leaving 9 bases between. Germline CDR1 and CDR2: MNHEY and SVGEGT. Methods used by the authors: Reference gene primer amplification in the assay estimated nucleated cell counts. Profiled with immunoSEQ multiplex PCR; TCRdb holds only in-frame clones, not every one. V and J calls and clone size follow that table, whereas D and trimming were derived from the DNA. The sample shows 350,000 to 450,000 clones, roughly 87% of them seen only once. Participants came from about two dozen US areas, aged roughly 18 to 89 years. Membership in each cohort depended on participant-reported clinical history.

The receptor's source is a woman aged 50 to 60 who had recovered from COVID-19. Sequencing input: PBMCs or T cells enriched from blood (not recorded which). J is TRBJ2-7 and V is TRBV6-2 or TRBV6-3; D possibly corresponds to TRBD2 (5 bases). The DNA of the CDR3 is TGTGCCAGCAGTTACCCCGGGGAGTCCTACGAGCAGTACTTC. Translation gives CASSYPGESYEQYF.